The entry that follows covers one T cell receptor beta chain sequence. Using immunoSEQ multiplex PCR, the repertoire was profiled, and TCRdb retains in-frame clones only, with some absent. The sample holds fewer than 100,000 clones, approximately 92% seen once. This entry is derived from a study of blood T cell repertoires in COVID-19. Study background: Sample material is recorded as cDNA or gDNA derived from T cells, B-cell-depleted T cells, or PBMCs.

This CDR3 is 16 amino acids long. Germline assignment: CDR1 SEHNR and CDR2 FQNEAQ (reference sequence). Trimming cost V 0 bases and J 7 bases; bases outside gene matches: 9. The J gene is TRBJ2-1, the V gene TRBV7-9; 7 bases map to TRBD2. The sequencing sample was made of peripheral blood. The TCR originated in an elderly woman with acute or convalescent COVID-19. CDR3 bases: TGTGCCAGCAGCTTAGCTCTAGCGGAGATTCCAAATGAGCAGTTCTTC. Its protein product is CASSLALAEIPNEQFF.